This is a list of T cell receptor beta chains from one sample in a study of post-analysis software for immune sequencing data. A single record per CDR3 protein comes from TCRdb applying MiXCR to the PCR reads. This table holds hundreds of thousands of distinct CDR3 sequences, 44% found once. The sample taken for sequencing was blood. These receptors all come from a girl aged 10-17 years with multiple sclerosis. The CDR3 runs from the conserved cysteine through the conserved F or W. The D gene is left open where the match is weak. Part of the rows lack a size; the others show once, few, many or a class for expanded clones.

few	-	TRBJ1-2	TRBV13	TGTGCCAGCAGCCCGTCGGGGGGAATCTATGGCTACACCTTC	CASSPSGGIYGYTF
-	TRBD1	TRBJ2-7	TRBV5-1	TGCGCCAGCAGCTCTACCGGGACAGATCTCTACGAGCAGTACTTC	CASSSTGTDLYEQYF
-	TRBD1	TRBJ2-5	TRBV6-6	TGTGCCAGCAGTCCCCTCCCCGGGACAGGGGGCTACGAGCAGCACTTC	CASSPLPGTGGYEQHF
few	-	TRBJ1-2	TRBV15	TGTGCCACCAGCAGAGATGGGACCATTCCTTATGGCTACACCTTC	CATSRDGTIPYGYTF
once	TRBD2	TRBJ2-5	TRBV12-3/TRBV12-4	TGTGCCAGCAGTCCCGATCAACAACCCGGACTAGATGGGAGGACCCAGTACTTC	CASSPDQQPGLDGRTQYF
few	-	TRBJ1-2	TRBV10-3	TGTGCCATCAGTGAGGGCCGGACGGGGTATGGCTACACCTTC	CAISEGRTGYGYTF
-	-	TRBJ2-7	TRBV20-1	TGCAGTGCTAGAGGGTCTCCGGCCGACGAGCAGTACTTC	CSARGSPADEQYF
-	TRBD1	TRBJ2-3	TRBV20-1	TGCAGTGCTAGCCAGGGACAGGGATATGCTAGCACAGATACGCAGTATTTT	CSASQGQGYASTDTQYF
-	-	TRBJ2-1	TRBV9	TGTGCCAGCAGCGTAGACGGCAGTGGGGACTACAATGAGCAGTTCTTC	CASSVDGSGDYNEQFF
few	-	TRBJ2-5	TRBV6-6	TGTGCCAGCAGTTACTCGAACAGGGAAGAGACCCAGTACTTC	CASSYSNREETQYF
-	-	TRBJ2-5	TRBV7-8	TGTGCCAGCGGACGAGGCGGGTTCCAAGAGACCCAGTACTTC	CASGRGGFQETQYF
-	-	TRBJ2-7	TRBV21-1	TGTGCCCCCCACATCCCCGGTTGCGAGCAGTACTTC	CAPHIPGCEQYF
few	-	TRBJ2-1	TRBV5-1	TGCGCCAGCAGCTCCTACAGGGATGGGAATGAGCGGTTCTTC	CASSSYRDGNERFF
-	TRBD1	TRBJ1-4	TRBV10-3	TGTGCCATCAGTGAGTCGGGACAGGGATTCGGAAAACTGTTTTTT	CAISESGQGFGKLFF
few	-	TRBJ2-7	TRBV5-1	TGCGCCAGCAGCTTGGTCTCTGCGGGGAGCTCCTACGAGCAGTACTTC	CASSLVSAGSSYEQYF
many	TRBD2	TRBJ2-1	TRBV2	TGTGCCAGCACCGGGACTAGCGGGAGCTCTAATGAGCAGTTCTTC	CASTGTSGSSNEQFF
few	-	TRBJ2-5	TRBV7-8	TGTGCCATCCGCGAGGAGGAGGAGACCCAGTACTTC	CAIREEEETQYF
-	-	TRBJ2-7	TRBV30	TGTGCCTGGAGGGGGGGGCTGGACGAGCAGTACTTC	CAWRGGLDEQYF
-	-	TRBJ1-5	TRBV7-9	TGTGCCAGCAGCTTTGGACCCCGGCCCCAGCATTTT	CASSFGPRPQHF
-	TRBD2	TRBJ2-7	TRBV6-1	TGTGCCAGCAGTCCTCTACTAGCGGGCCGCTCCTACGAGCAGTACTTC	CASSPLLAGRSYEQYF
-	-	TRBJ1-6	TRBV14	TGTGCCAGCCGCCAAGATATAAGGAATTCACCCCTCCACTTT	CASRQDIRNSPLHF
few	TRBD2	TRBJ2-1	TRBV7-9	TGTGCCAGCAGCCTGGCGGCGGGAGGGCGGTACAATGAGCAGTTCTTC	CASSLAAGGRYNEQFF
-	TRBD1	TRBJ1-2	TRBV12-3/TRBV12-4	TGTGACAGCAGTACAGGGGTTAACTATGGCTACACCTTC	CDSSTGVNYGYTF
-	TRBD1	TRBJ1-2	TRBV7-2	TGTGCCAGCAGGACAGGGGGCCCCTATGGCTACACCTTC	CASRTGGPYGYTF
-	-	TRBJ2-7	TRBV12-3/TRBV12-4	TGTGCCAGCAGTTTAGTGGCGGCCGAGCAGTACTTC	CASSLVAAEQYF
-	TRBD2	TRBJ2-1	TRBV4-2	TGTGCCACTAGGGCTAGCGGGGTAATCCCCTACAATGAGCAGTTCTTC	CATRASGVIPYNEQFF
once	-	TRBJ2-3	TRBV4-1	TGCGCCAGCAGCCCCGGGGTAGCAGGAATCCGCACAGATACGCAGTATTTT	CASSPGVAGIRTDTQYF
few	-	TRBJ2-5	TRBV4-1	TGCGCCAGCAGCCAAGGAGGGTTGGGAGGAGAGACCCAGTACTTC	CASSQGGLGGETQYF
few	TRBD1	TRBJ2-7	TRBV10-3	TGTGCCATTAGGGGACAGAGCTACGAGCAGTACTTC	CAIRGQSYEQYF
once	-	TRBJ1-1	TRBV9	TGTGCCAGCAGCCCTCAAGGACAGACTAACACTGAAGCTTTCTTT	CASSPQGQTNTEAFF
few	TRBD2	TRBJ2-7	TRBV7-9	TGTGCCAGCAGCGACCTCGCGGGAGTGTACGAGCAGTACTTC	CASSDLAGVYEQYF
-	TRBD1	TRBJ1-4	TRBV20-1	TGCAGTGCTAGTCCCCCGGGACAGGGGGTCGGTGGGGAAAAACTGTTTTTT	CSASPPGQGVGGEKLFF
-	TRBD2	TRBJ2-5	TRBV5-1	TGCGCCAGCAGCTTGGTCGCGGGAGCGGGAGAGACCCAGTACTTC	CASSLVAGAGETQYF
few	-	TRBJ2-3	TRBV10-3	TGTGCCATCAGTCTGGGCACAGATACGCAGTATTTT	CAISLGTDTQYF
-	-	TRBJ2-3	TRBV10-3	TGTGCCATCAGTGAGTTCGTGCAGGGACCAACTAGCACAGATACGCAGTATTTT	CAISEFVQGPTSTDTQYF
few	TRBD1	TRBJ2-4	TRBV5-1	TGCGCCAGCAGCATCGGGACAGTTGAGCAGTACTTC	CASSIGTVEQYF
-	-	TRBJ2-2	TRBV6-6	TGTGCCACCCCGGGGATTAACACCGGGGAGCTGTTTTTT	CATPGINTGELFF
-	-	TRBJ1-1	TRBV12-3/TRBV12-4	TGTGCCAGCAGTTTCCGCAGAGTGGGCACTGAAGCTTTCTTT	CASSFRRVGTEAFF
many	TRBD2	TRBJ2-7	TRBV10-3	TGTGCCATCAGTGCGGGGACTAGCGGGAGTTACGAGCAGTACTTC	CAISAGTSGSYEQYF
-	TRBD1	TRBJ2-1	TRBV7-9	TGTGCCAGCAGCTTAGCGGGACAGGGGGCCATCTACAATGAGCAGTTCTTC	CASSLAGQGAIYNEQFF
-	-	TRBJ1-4	TRBV12-3/TRBV12-4	TGTGCCAGCAGTCTACTCGGCCTGGGGCTGTTTTTT	CASSLLGLGLFF
-	-	TRBJ2-1	TRBV5-1	TGCGCCAGCAGCTTGAACCAAGGGCATGAGCAGTTCTTC	CASSLNQGHEQFF
-	TRBD1	TRBJ2-3	TRBV6-5	TGTACCAGCAGTTACGCCGGGACAGGGGCGAAAGATACGCAGTATTTT	CTSSYAGTGAKDTQYF
-	-	TRBJ2-3	TRBV12-3/TRBV12-4	TGTGCCAGCGTGGAGGGGGGGGGCACAGATACGCAGTATTTT	CASVEGGGTDTQYF
-	TRBD2	TRBJ2-7	TRBV7-2	TGTGCCAGCAGCTTAAGCGGGGCCCCCGTCGAGCAGTACTTC	CASSLSGAPVEQYF
-	TRBD2	TRBJ2-7	TRBV4-2	TGTGCCAGCAGCCAAATAGCGGGCTCCTACGAGCAGTACTTC	CASSQIAGSYEQYF
-	TRBD1	TRBJ2-1	TRBV2	TGTGCCGCAGGACGGGTGGGACAGGACTACAATGAGCAGTTCTTC	CAAGRVGQDYNEQFF
few	-	TRBJ1-1	TRBV6-4	TGTGCCAGCAGTGACTCGAACACTGAAGCTTTCTTT	CASSDSNTEAFF
-	TRBD2	TRBJ2-1	TRBV5-1	TGCGCCAGCAGCTTGACTAGCGAGTCATACAATGAGCAGTTCTTC	CASSLTSESYNEQFF
once	-	TRBJ2-5	TRBV7-9	TGTGCCAGCAGCTTAGTCCCAGGGCAGACCCAGTACTTC	CASSLVPGQTQYF
few	-	TRBJ1-5	TRBV6-6	TGTGCCAGCAGTTACGAGGGTTCCGGGAGAGGAGATCAGCCCCAGCATTTT	CASSYEGSGRGDQPQHF
-	TRBD2	TRBJ2-3	TRBV7-8	TGTGCCAGCAGCCTGAGGCGGGGGGGCCGATCTGAGAAACCCACAGATACGCAGTATTTT	CASSLRRGGRSEKPTDTQYF
-	-	TRBJ1-1	TRBV12-3/TRBV12-4	TGTGCCAGCAGACTCGAGGGGGGAGCCACTGAAGCTTTCTTT	CASRLEGGATEAFF
few	-	TRBJ2-5	TRBV30	TGTGCCTGGAGTGGGCGGGGCAAGACCCAGTACTTC	CAWSGRGKTQYF